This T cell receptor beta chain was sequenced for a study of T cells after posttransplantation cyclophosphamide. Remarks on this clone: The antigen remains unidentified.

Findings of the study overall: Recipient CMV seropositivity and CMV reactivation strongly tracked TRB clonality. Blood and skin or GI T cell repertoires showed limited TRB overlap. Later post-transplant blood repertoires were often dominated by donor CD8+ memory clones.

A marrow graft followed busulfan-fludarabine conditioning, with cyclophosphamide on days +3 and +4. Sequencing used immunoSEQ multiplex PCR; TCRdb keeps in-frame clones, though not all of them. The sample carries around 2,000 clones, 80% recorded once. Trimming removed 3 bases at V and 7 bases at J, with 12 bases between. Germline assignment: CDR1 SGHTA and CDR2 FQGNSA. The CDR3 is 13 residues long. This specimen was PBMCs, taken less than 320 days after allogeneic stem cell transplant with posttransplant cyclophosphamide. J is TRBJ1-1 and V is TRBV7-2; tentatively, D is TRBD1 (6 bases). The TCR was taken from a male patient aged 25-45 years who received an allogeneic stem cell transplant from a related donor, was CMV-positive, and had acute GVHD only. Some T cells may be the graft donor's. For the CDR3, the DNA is TGTGCCAGCAGCTTTTCTAGGGGGATTGAAGCTTTCTTT. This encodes CASSFSRGIEAFF.